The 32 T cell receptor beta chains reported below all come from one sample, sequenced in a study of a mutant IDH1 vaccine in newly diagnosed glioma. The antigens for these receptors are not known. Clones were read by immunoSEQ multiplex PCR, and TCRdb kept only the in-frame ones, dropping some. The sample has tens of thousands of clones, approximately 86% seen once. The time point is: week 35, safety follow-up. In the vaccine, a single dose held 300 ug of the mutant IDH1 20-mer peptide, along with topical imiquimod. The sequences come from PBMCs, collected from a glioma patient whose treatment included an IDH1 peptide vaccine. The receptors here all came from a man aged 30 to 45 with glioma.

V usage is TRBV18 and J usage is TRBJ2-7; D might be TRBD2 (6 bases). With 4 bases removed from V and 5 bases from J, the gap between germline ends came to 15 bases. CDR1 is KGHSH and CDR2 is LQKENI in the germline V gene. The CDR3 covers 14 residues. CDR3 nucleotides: TGTGCCAGCTCACACGACGGAGGGGTTGACGAGCAGTACTTC. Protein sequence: CASSHDGGVDEQYF.

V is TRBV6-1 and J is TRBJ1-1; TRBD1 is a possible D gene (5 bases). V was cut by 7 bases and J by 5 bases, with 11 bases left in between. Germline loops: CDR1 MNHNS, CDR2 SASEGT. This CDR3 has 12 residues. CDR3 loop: CASTGTGTEAFF. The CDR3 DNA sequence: TGTGCCAGCACCGGGACGGGGACTGAAGCTTTCTTT.

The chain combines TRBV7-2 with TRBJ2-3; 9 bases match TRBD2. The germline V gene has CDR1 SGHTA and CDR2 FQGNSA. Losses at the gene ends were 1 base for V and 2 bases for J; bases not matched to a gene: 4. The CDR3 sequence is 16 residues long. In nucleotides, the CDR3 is TGTGCCAGCAGCTTAGTTAGCGGGGGAAACACAGATACGCAGTATTTT. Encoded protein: CASSLVSGGNTDTQYF.

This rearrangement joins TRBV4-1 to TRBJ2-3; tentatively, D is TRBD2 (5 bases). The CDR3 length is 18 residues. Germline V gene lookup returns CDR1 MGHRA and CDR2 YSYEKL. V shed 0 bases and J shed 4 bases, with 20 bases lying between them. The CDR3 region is CASSQETLEGFGADTQYF. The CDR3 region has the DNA TGCGCCAGCAGCCAAGAAACCCTAGAGGGATTTGGAGCAGATACGCAGTATTTT.

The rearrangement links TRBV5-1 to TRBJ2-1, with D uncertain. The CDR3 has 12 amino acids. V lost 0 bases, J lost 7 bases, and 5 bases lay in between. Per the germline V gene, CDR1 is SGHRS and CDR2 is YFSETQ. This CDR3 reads CASSLAGNEQFF. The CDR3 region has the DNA TGCGCCAGCAGCTTGGCGGGTAATGAGCAGTTCTTC.

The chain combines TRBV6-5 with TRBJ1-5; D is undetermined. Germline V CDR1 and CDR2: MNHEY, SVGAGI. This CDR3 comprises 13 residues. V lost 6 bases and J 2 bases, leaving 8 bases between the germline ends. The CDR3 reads CASSTIGNQPQHF. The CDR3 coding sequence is TGTGCCAGCAGCACAATCGGCAATCAGCCCCAGCATTTT.

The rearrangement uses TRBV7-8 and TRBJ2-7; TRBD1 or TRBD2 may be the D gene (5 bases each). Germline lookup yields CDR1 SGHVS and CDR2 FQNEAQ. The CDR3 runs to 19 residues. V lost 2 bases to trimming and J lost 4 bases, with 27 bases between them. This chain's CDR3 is CASSLKGTLREGNVYEQYF. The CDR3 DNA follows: TGTGCCAGCAGCTTAAAAGGGACCCTACGAGAGGGTAACGTTTACGAGCAGTACTTC. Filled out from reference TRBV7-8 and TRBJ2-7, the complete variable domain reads GAGVSQSPRYKVAKRGQDVALRCDPISGHVSLFWYQQALGQGPEFLTYFQNEAQLDKSGLPSDRFFAERPEGSVSTLKIQRTQQEDSAVYLCASSLKGTLREGNVYEQYFGPGTRLTVT.

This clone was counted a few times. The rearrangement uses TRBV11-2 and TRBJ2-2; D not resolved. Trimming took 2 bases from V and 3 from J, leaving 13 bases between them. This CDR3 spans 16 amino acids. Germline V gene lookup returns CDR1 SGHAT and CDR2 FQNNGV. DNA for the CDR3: TGTGCCAGCAGCTTAAGACTTACGCAATACACCGGGGAGCTGTTTTTT. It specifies CASSLRLTQYTGELFF.

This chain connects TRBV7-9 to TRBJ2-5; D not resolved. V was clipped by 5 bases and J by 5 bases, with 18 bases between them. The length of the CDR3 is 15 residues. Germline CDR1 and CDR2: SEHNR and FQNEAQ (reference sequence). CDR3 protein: CASSPGNRVIETQYF. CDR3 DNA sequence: TGTGCCAGCAGCCCGGGTAACCGGGTAATTGAGACCCAGTACTTC.

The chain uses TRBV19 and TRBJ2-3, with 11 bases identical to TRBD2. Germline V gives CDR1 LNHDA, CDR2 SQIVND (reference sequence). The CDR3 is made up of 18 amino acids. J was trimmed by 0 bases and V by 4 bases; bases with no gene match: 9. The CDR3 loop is CASSRGGLAGFSTDTQYF. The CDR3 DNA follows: TGTGCCAGTAGTAGAGGCGGACTAGCGGGTTTCAGCACAGATACGCAGTATTTT.

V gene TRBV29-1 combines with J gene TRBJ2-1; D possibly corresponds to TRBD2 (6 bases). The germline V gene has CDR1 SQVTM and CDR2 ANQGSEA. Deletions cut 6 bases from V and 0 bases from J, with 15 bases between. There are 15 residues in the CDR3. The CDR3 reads CSVEGLLISYNEQFF. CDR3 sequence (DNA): TGCAGCGTGGAGGGACTCCTCATCTCCTACAATGAGCAGTTCTTC.

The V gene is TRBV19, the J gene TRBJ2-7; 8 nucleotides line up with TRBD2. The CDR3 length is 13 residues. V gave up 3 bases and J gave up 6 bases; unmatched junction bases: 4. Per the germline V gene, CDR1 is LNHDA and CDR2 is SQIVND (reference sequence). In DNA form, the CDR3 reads TGTGCCAGTAGTATGAGTCTAGCGGGCGAGCAGTACTTC. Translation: CASSMSLAGEQYF.

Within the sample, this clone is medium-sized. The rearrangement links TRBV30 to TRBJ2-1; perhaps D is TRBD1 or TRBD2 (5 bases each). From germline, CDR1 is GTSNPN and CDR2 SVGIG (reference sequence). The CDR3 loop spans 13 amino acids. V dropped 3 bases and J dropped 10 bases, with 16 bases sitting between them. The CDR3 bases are TGTGCCTGGAGCCGGGGCCGGCCGAGAGAGCAGTTCTTC. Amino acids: CAWSRGRPREQFF.

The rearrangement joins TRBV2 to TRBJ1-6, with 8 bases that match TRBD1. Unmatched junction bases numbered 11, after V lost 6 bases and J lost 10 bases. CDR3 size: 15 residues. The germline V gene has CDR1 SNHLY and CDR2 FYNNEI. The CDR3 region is CASSDSDRERSPLHF. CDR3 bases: TGTGCCAGCAGCGACTCGGACAGGGAACGGTCACCCCTCCACTTT.

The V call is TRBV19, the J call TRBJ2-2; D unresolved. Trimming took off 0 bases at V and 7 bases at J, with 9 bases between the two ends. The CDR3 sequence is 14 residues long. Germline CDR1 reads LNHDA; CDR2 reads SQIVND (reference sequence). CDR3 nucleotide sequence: TGTGCCAGTAGTATAGATCGGATGGGCGGGGAGCTGTTTTTT. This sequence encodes CASSIDRMGGELFF.

The CDR3 loop is CSGRESYEQYF. The CDR3 DNA reads TGCAGTGGTAGGGAAAGCTACGAGCAGTACTTC. The V call is TRBV20-1, the J call TRBJ2-7; D unresolved. Germline V gives CDR1 DFQATT, CDR2 SNEGSKA (reference sequence). The CDR3 has 11 residues. Trimming cost V 7 bases and J 3 bases, with 10 bases left between them.

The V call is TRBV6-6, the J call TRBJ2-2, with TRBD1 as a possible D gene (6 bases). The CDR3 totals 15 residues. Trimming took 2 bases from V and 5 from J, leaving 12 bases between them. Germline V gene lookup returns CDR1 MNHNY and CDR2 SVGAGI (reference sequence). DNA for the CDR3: TGTGCCAGCAGTTACAACAGGGTACAAACCGGGGAGCTGTTTTTT. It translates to CASSYNRVQTGELFF.

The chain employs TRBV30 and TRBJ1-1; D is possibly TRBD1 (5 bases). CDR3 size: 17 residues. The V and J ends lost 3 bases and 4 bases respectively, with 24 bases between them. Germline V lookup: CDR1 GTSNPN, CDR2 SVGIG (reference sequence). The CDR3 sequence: CAWRQGPFGTEGTEAFF. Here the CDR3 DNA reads TGTGCCTGGAGACAAGGGCCATTCGGGACCGAAGGCACTGAAGCTTTCTTT. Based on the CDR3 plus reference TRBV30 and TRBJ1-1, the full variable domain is SQTIHQWPATLVQPVGSPLSLECTVEGTSNPNLYWYRQAAGRGLQLLFYSVGIGQISSEVPQNLSASRPQDRQFILSSKKLLLSDSGFYLCAWRQGPFGTEGTEAFFGQGTRLTVV.

In nucleotides, the CDR3 is TGTGCCAGCCTCAATCAAGCGGAAGGCTACACCTTC. This sequence encodes CASLNQAEGYTF. The gene calls are TRBV28 and TRBJ1-2; D uncertain. This CDR3 spans 12 amino acids. V lost 8 bases to trimming and J lost 8 bases, with 15 bases between them. Germline CDR1 and CDR2: MDHEN and SYDVKM.

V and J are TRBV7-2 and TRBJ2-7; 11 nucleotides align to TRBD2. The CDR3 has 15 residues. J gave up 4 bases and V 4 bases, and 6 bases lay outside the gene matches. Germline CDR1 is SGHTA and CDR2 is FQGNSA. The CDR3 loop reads CASSSPSGRYYEQYF. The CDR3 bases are TGTGCCAGCAGCTCACCTAGCGGGAGGTATTACGAGCAGTACTTC.

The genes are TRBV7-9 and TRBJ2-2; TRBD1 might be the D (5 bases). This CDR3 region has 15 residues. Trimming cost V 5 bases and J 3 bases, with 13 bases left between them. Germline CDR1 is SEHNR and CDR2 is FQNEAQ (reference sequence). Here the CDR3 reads CASSPLTVDTGELFF. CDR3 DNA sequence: TGTGCCAGCAGCCCGTTGACAGTGGACACCGGGGAGCTGTTTTTT.

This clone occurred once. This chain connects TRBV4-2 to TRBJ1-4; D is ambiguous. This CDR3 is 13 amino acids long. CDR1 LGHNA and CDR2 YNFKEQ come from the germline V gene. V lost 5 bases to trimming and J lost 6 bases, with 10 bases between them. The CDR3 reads CASSLVGDEKLFF. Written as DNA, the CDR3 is TGTGCCAGCAGCTTGGTCGGGGATGAAAAACTGTTTTTT.

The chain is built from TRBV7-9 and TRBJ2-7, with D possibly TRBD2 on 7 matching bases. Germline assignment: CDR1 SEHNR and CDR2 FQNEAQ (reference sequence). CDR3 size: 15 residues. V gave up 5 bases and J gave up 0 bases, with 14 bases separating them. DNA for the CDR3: TGTGCCAGCAGCCGGGGGGCTAGCGGCTCCTACGAGCAGTACTTC. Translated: CASSRGASGSYEQYF.

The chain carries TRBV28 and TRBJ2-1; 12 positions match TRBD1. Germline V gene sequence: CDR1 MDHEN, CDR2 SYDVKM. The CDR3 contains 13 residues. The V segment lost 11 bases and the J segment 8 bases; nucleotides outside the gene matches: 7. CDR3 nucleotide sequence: TGTGCCGGGGGACAGGGGGCGCCGGATGAGCAGTTCTTC. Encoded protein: CAGGQGAPDEQFF. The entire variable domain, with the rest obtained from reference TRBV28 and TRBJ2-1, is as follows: DVKVTQSSRYLVKRTGEKVFLECVQDMDHENMFWYRQDPGLGLRLIYFSYDVKMKEKGDIPEGYSVSREKKERFSLILESASTNQTSMYLCAGGQGAPDEQFFGPGTRLTVL.

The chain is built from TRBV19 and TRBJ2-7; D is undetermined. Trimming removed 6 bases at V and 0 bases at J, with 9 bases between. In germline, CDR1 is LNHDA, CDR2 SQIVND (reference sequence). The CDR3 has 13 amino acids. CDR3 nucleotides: TGTGCCAGTAGGGCAGATAGCTCCTACGAGCAGTACTTC. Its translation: CASRADSSYEQYF.

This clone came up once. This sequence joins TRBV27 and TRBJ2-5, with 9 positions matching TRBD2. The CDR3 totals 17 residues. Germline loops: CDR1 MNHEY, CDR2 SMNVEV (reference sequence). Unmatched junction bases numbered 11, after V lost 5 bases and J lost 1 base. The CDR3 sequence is CASSTRLAAPLQETQYF. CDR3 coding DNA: TGTGCCAGCAGTACCCGACTAGCGGCGCCACTCCAAGAGACCCAGTACTTC.

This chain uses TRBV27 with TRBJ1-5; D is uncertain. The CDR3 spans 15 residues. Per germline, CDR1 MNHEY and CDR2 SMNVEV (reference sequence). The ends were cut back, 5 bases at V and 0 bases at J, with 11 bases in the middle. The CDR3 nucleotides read TGTGCCAGCAGTCCCCAGAGACATAGCAATCAGCCCCAGCATTTT. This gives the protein CASSPQRHSNQPQHF.

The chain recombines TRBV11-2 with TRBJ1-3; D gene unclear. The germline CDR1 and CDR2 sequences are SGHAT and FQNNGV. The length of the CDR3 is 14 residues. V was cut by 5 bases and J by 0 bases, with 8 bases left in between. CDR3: CASSRLSSGNTIYF. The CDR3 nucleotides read TGTGCCAGCAGCCGACTCAGCTCTGGAAACACCATATATTTT. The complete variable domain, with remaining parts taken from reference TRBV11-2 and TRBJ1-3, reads EAGVAQSPRYKIIEKRQSVAFWCNPISGHATLYWYQQILGQGPKLLIQFQNNGVVDDSQLPKDRFSAERLKGVDSTLKIQPAKLEDSAVYLCASSRLSSGNTIYFGEGSWLTVV.

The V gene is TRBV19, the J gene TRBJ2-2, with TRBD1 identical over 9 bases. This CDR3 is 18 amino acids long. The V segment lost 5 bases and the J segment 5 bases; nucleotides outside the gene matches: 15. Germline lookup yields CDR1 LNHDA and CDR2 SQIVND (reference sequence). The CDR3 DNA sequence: TGTGCCAGTAGTCGGACGGGACAGGGCTCGAGTGAAACCGGGGAGCTGTTTTTT. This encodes CASSRTGQGSSETGELFF.

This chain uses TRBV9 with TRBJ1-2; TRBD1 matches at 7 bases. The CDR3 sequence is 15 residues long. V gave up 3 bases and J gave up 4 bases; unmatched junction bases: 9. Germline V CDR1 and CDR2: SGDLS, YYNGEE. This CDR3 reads CASSATTGTVYGYTF. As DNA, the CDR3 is TGTGCCAGCAGCGCCACGACAGGGACCGTCTATGGCTACACCTTC.

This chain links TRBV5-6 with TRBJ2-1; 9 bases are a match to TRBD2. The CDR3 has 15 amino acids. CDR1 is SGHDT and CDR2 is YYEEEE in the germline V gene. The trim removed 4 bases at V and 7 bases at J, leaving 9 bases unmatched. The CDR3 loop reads CASSQTSGRTNEQFF. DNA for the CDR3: TGTGCCAGCAGCCAGACTAGCGGACGTACAAATGAGCAGTTCTTC.

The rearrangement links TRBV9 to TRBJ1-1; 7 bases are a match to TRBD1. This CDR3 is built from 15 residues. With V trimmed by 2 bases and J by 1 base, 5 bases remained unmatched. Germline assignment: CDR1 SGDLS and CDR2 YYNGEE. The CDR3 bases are TGTGCCAGCAGCGTGGGGGGACAGTCGAACACTGAAGCTTTCTTT. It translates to CASSVGGQSNTEAFF.